These 25 T cell receptor beta chains share one sample of origin, sequenced in a study of blood T cell repertoires in COVID-19 (dated by TCRdb to the early 2020s). Library generation was performed with the immunoSEQ multiplex PCR assay. What TCRdb holds here is the immuneACCESS table cut down to in-frame rearrangements. Part of the clones is not present; checked against another copy, under half of the missing clones reflect an unresolved V gene, and the others are unexplained. This sample holds about 190,000 clones; around 86% were observed only once. The top ten clonotypes cover 4.5% to 7% of the sample. Material for sequencing was PBMCs or T cells enriched from blood (not recorded which). These receptors were collected from a man in his forties or fifties with acute COVID-19.

This chain joins TRBV7-2 and TRBJ2-1; D uncertain. The V and J ends lost 9 bases and 2 bases respectively, with 17 bases between them. Germline CDR1 SGHTA, CDR2 FQGNSA. CDR3 length: 15 residues. CDR3 in DNA: TGTGCCAGTCGGATTCAGGCACCACCCTACAATGAGCAGTTCTTC. The encoded protein is CASRIQAPPYNEQFF.

The V gene is TRBV30, the J gene TRBJ1-2; a weak D match, TRBD1 (5 bases). This CDR3 region has 13 residues. Trimming took 5 bases from V and 2 from J, leaving 12 bases between them. In germline, CDR1 is GTSNPN, CDR2 SVGIG (reference sequence). The DNA of the CDR3 is TGTGCCTGGGCTACGGACATGAACTATGGCTACACCTTC. Encoded protein: CAWATDMNYGYTF.

CDR3 protein: CASSLDNSIRGYTF. The DNA for the CDR3 is TGTGCCAGCAGCTTAGATAATTCAATCCGGGGCTACACCTTC. The chain links TRBV11-2 to TRBJ1-2; no clear D gene. CDR3 length: 14 residues. V lost 0 bases and J 8 bases, leaving 13 bases between the germline ends. Germline lookup yields CDR1 SGHAT and CDR2 FQNNGV.

The J gene is TRBJ1-4, the V gene TRBV28; D unclear. The CDR3 length is 11 residues. Germline lookup yields CDR1 MDHEN and CDR2 SYDVKM. Trimming shortened V by 6 bases and J by 8 bases, and 7 bases separated the two germline ends. CDR3 sequence reads: CASRTGEKLFF. The CDR3 DNA is TGTGCCAGCAGAACGGGGGAAAAACTGTTTTTT.

This clone was seen a few times. This chain connects TRBV7-2 to TRBJ1-4; a weak D match, TRBD1 (5 bases). This CDR3 region has 15 residues. CDR1 and CDR2 (germline): SGHTA, FQGNSA. Trimming cost V 0 bases and J 7 bases, with 12 bases left between them. The CDR3 nucleotides are TGTGCCAGCAGCTTAGCGGGGACGGGAGGTGAAAAACTGTTTTTT. Its protein product is CASSLAGTGGEKLFF.

V usage is TRBV5-1 and J usage is TRBJ2-3; 8 positions agree with TRBD2. The CDR3 is 15 amino acids. CDR1 and CDR2 (germline): SGHRS, YFSETQ. V lost 0 bases and J lost 4; bases outside the gene matches: 4. The DNA for the CDR3 is TGCGCCAGCAGCTTGGCCGGGACTAGTGCAGATACGCAGTATTTT. Residues: CASSLAGTSADTQYF.

The chain has TRBV29-1 and TRBJ2-7; the D is unclear. CDR3 length: 11 residues. From germline, CDR1 is SQVTM and CDR2 ANQGSEA. Trimming took off 5 bases at V and 3 bases at J, with 8 bases between the two ends. The CDR3 nucleotides read TGCAGCGTTCAACAGTACTACGAGCAGTACTTC. This codes for CSVQQYYEQYF.

V gene TRBV12-5 combines with J gene TRBJ2-3; no definite D call. Trimming cost V 3 bases and J 10 bases, with 20 bases left between them. The CDR3 length is 15 residues. Germline CDR1 and CDR2: LGHNT and FRNRAP. CDR3 region: CASGFLVGYAIAQYF. CDR3 DNA: TGTGCTAGTGGTTTCTTGGTGGGCTACGCAATAGCGCAGTATTTT.

This chain links TRBV10-3 with TRBJ2-7; D may be TRBD1 (6 bases). The ends were cut back, 6 bases at V and 0 bases at J, with 15 bases in the middle. CDR3 length: 15 amino acids. Germline CDR1 ENHRY, CDR2 SYGVKD. CDR3 nucleotide sequence: TGTGCCATCAGCCAGGTACAGGGCTACTCCTACGAGCAGTACTTC. This sequence encodes CAISQVQGYSYEQYF.

The chain uses TRBV9 and TRBJ2-5, with D possibly matching TRBD2 (6 bases). CDR1 and CDR2 (germline): SGDLS, YYNGEE. The CDR3 has 15 residues. V lost 0 bases and J lost 3, with 12 bases in between. DNA for the CDR3: TGTGCCAGCAGCGTAGCGGGAGTAGGCAAAGAGACCCAGTACTTC. As protein: CASSVAGVGKETQYF.

The genes are TRBV5-1 and TRBJ2-1; 8 nucleotides agree with TRBD2. This CDR3 comprises 16 residues. Unmatched junction bases numbered 2, after V lost 0 bases and J lost 0 bases. From germline, CDR1 is SGHRS and CDR2 YFSETQ. CDR3 region: CASSLAGTSSYNEQFF. CDR3 bases: TGCGCCAGCAGCTTGGCCGGGACTAGCTCCTACAATGAGCAGTTCTTC. The whole variable domain, remainder taken from reference TRBV5-1 and TRBJ2-1, is KAGVTQTPRYLIKTRGQQVTLSCSPISGHRSVSWYQQTPGQGLQFLFEYFSETQRNKGNFPGRFSGRQFSNSRSEMNVSTLELGDSALYLCASSLAGTSSYNEQFFGPGTRLTVL.

This clone was detected only a few times. The V call is TRBV9, the J call TRBJ2-7; 8 bases map to TRBD1. Losses at the gene ends were 4 bases for V and 2 bases for J; bases not matched to a gene: 5. Germline V CDR1 and CDR2: SGDLS, YYNGEE. The CDR3 has 14 residues. CDR3 sequence (DNA): TGTGCCAGCAGCCAAGGGACAGGAACCTACGAGCAGTACTTC. This sequence encodes CASSQGTGTYEQYF. Supplemented by reference TRBV9 and TRBJ2-7, the full variable domain reads DSGVTQTPKHLITATGQRVTLRCSPRSGDLSVYWYQQSLDQGLQFLIQYYNGEERAKGNILERFSAQQFPDLHSELNLSSLELGDSALYFCASSQGTGTYEQYFGPGTRLTVT.

The gene calls are TRBV27 and TRBJ2-1, with TRBD2 matching 8 bases. CDR1 and CDR2 from the germline V gene are MNHEY and SMNVEV (reference sequence). The CDR3 is 14 residues long. Germline trimming cut 3 bases from V and 9 bases from J; bases unmatched to any gene: 7. The CDR3 DNA follows: TGTGCCAGCAGTTTGGGGACTAGTTTATCTGAGCAGTTCTTC. As protein: CASSLGTSLSEQFF.

V is TRBV24-1 and J is TRBJ2-1, with D uncertain. The germline gives CDR1 KGHDR, CDR2 SFDVKD. There are 13 residues in the CDR3. V lost 4 bases to trimming and J lost 6 bases, with 9 bases between them. CDR3: CATSDPGGNEQFF. The CDR3 DNA is TGTGCCACCAGTGACCCCGGTGGCAATGAGCAGTTCTTC.

The V gene is TRBV24-1, the J gene TRBJ1-1; 7 bases are shared with TRBD1. Per the germline V gene, CDR1 is KGHDR and CDR2 is SFDVKD. The CDR3 totals 14 residues. The ends lost 10 bases at V and 1 base at J; junction bases unmatched: 8. The CDR3 DNA sequence: TGTGCCACGAGGGGACAGAACCAGAACACTGAAGCTTTCTTT. Translated: CATRGQNQNTEAFF.

This chain joins TRBV5-1 and TRBJ1-2; TRBD1 agrees at 9 bases. Germline values: CDR1 SGHRS, CDR2 YFSETQ. The CDR3 covers 17 residues. V shed 2 bases, J shed 4 bases, and the junction held 12 bases outside the gene matches. CDR3 residues: CASSLQGAKMNTYGYTF. Here the CDR3 DNA reads TGCGCCAGCAGCTTACAGGGGGCGAAAATGAATACCTATGGCTACACCTTC.

The V and J genes are TRBV7-9 and TRBJ2-1; the D gene is possibly TRBD2 (6 bases). V was clipped by 8 bases and J by 0 bases, with 11 bases between them. The length of the CDR3 is 14 residues. CDR1 is SEHNR and CDR2 is FQNEAQ in the germline V gene (reference sequence). CDR3 region: CASGHGGSYNEQFF. CDR3 nucleotide sequence: TGTGCCAGCGGACACGGGGGCTCCTACAATGAGCAGTTCTTC.

This sequence joins TRBV7-8 and TRBJ1-4; TRBD1 agrees at 7 bases. The CDR3 runs to 14 residues. CDR1 SGHVS and CDR2 FQNEAQ come from the germline V gene. Trimming took 3 bases from V and 3 from J; bases not matched to a gene: 1. This CDR3 is CASSLTGPNEKLFF. In DNA, the CDR3 is TGTGCCAGCAGCTTGACAGGGCCTAATGAAAAACTGTTTTTT.

The rearrangement uses TRBV3-1 (or the pseudogene TRBV3-2) and TRBJ2-5; 7 positions match TRBD1. This CDR3 has 16 residues. Germline CDR1 is LGHDT and CDR2 is YNNKEL (reference sequence). The junction had 7 bases not matched to a gene; V was cut back by 0 bases and J by 3 bases. CDR3 DNA sequence: TGTGCCAGCAGCCAAGATTTCAGGACAGGAAAAGAGACCCAGTACTTC. Translation gives CASSQDFRTGKETQYF.

The chain links TRBV12-5 to TRBJ1-1; D gene uncertain. The CDR3 is 16 amino acids. Germline V lookup: CDR1 LGHNT, CDR2 FRNRAP. The ends were cut back, 6 bases at V and 0 bases at J, with 17 bases in the middle. CDR3 nucleotides: TGTGCTAGTGGCCGCGGGGAGGGAAATCTGAACACTGAAGCTTTCTTT. Protein sequence: CASGRGEGNLNTEAFF. The whole variable domain, filled in from reference TRBV12-5 and TRBJ1-1, reads DARVTQTPRHKVTEMGQEVTMRCQPILGHNTVFWYRQTMMQGLELLAYFRNRAPLDDSGMPKDRFSAEMPDATLATLKIQPSEPRDSAVYFCASGRGEGNLNTEAFFGQGTRLTVV.

The V and J genes are TRBV4-1 and TRBJ1-1; 9 bases match TRBD1. Trimming took 8 bases from V and 4 from J; bases not matched to a gene: 26. The CDR3 is made up of 20 amino acids. Germline CDR1 is MGHRA and CDR2 is YSYEKL. The CDR3 here is CASFTPGQGKVWPKFTEAFF. The DNA for the CDR3 is TGCGCCAGCTTTACCCCGGGACAGGGTAAGGTGTGGCCTAAGTTCACTGAAGCTTTCTTT.

There are a few counts of this clone. V usage is TRBV29-1 and J usage is TRBJ1-2; TRBD1 matches at 8 bases. The trim removed 7 bases at V and 4 bases at J, leaving 5 bases unmatched. The CDR3 runs to 12 residues. Germline V CDR1 and CDR2: SQVTM, ANQGSEA. The CDR3 DNA is TGCAGCGCCGGGACAGGCCTCTATGGCTACACCTTC. It translates to CSAGTGLYGYTF.

The chain uses TRBV18 and TRBJ2-7; D is uncertain. Germline lookup yields CDR1 KGHSH and CDR2 LQKENI. The V and J ends lost 3 bases and 7 bases respectively, with 13 bases between them. This CDR3 comprises 13 residues. CDR3 bases: TGTGCCAGCTCACCGGCTAGTTCAATGGAGCAGTACTTC. Translated, it gives CASSPASSMEQYF.

The V and J genes are TRBV24-1 and TRBJ2-5; D possibly corresponds to TRBD2 (6 bases). Germline CDR1 and CDR2: KGHDR and SFDVKD. Trimming took off 0 bases at V and 5 bases at J, with 12 bases between the two ends. The CDR3 contains 15 residues. Here the CDR3 DNA reads TGTGCCACCAGTGATTTGCACTACGGGAGTGAGACCCAGTACTTC. It translates to CATSDLHYGSETQYF.

The V call is TRBV19, the J call TRBJ1-1; D might be TRBD1 (5 bases). Germline lookup yields CDR1 LNHDA and CDR2 SQIVND (reference sequence). This CDR3 is built from 15 residues. V dropped 3 bases and J dropped 1 base, with 12 bases sitting between them. CDR3 bases: TGTGCCAGTAGTATGGGAGGGACGCAGAACACTGAAGCTTTCTTT. This gives the protein CASSMGGTQNTEAFF.